The clone carrying this T cell receptor (beta chain) has at least ten counts. The data derive from a study of response to subunit inactivated influenza vaccine. Trimming removed 6 bases from V and 4 bases from J; junction bases left unmatched: 3. The germline gives CDR1 ENHRY, CDR2 SYGVKD. The CDR3 has 14 amino acids. TCRdb passed the RT-PCR reads through MiXCR, listing each CDR3 protein once. The sample consists of some 570,000 distinct CDR3 sequences, 11% of them appearing once. The same sample was also used in a study of T cells expressing NK-cell markers. That publication notes: The authors generated TCR beta cDNA through 5'RACE template switching with UMIs. It was sorted CD3+CD56-NKG2C+, CD3+CD56+NKG2C- and CD3+CD56+NKG2C+ T cells that provided the TCR beta repertoires. Seropositivity for HCMV was found in seven of the eight sequenced donors, with one seronegative. For four donors, these clonotypes were likewise the leading ones in the CD3+CD56-NKG2C+ fraction.

The receptor was isolated from a man in his forties or fifties who received an inactivated influenza vaccine. The chain employs TRBV10-3 and TRBJ1-5; 10 positions agree with TRBD1. Specimen: PBMCs from blood, collected on the day of vaccination. The DNA for the CDR3 is TGTGCCATCAGGGGACAGGGGCGTAATCAGCCCCAGCATTTT. It codes for CAIRGQGRNQPQHF.